Below, one TCR beta chain is given with its context. Its target is not known. Additional DNA sequences in this sample encode the identical CDR3. This record comes from a study of cytomegalovirus exposure and HLA in healthy donors. V gave up 4 bases and J gave up 0 bases, with 9 bases separating them. The germline CDR1 and CDR2 sequences are GTSNPN and SVGIG (reference sequence). The CDR3 totals 13 residues. PCR amplification relied on 60 Vbeta primers (plus 13 Jbeta primers). Libraries were prepared by immunoSEQ multiplex PCR; TCRdb keeps only in-frame clonotypes and omits some of them. The sample yields 95,000 or so clones, roughly 79% seen once. Study results and caveats: TCR beta sequences reportedly predicted most subjects' HLA-A and HLA-B alleles accurately. Three CMV-associated chains were confirmed in vitro to be specific for CMV antigens. Analyses of presence and absence presupposed an approximately uniform sequencing depth across donors. Reportedly, a later analysis found an Asian-associated ancestry cluster had fewer N-insertions than the approximately 700-donor mean.

This chain connects TRBV30 to TRBJ1-1; perhaps TRBD1 as D (6 bases). The material sequenced was PBMCs. The receptor comes from a woman in her 70s in good health and CMV-seropositive. The DNA of the CDR3 is TGTGCCTGGAAGAGACAGGTGAACACTGAAGCTTTCTTT. Protein sequence: CAWKRQVNTEAFF.